A single sample gave rise to the 13 T cell receptor beta chains below, sequenced in a study of CD8 T cells in ankylosing spondylitis. The study, taken as a whole, reports: Among TCR beta sequences, a motif of several highly homologous variants appeared characteristic of ankylosing spondylitis blood.

MiXCR, run by TCRdb on the 5' RACE reads, gives a single entry per CDR3 protein. The data hold around 450,000 distinct CDR3 sequences, with about 25% observed a single time. These receptors are not linked to any known antigen. The sequencing input was blood, either unsorted or a sorted T cell fraction (not recorded which). Every receptor here comes from a male donor with ankylosing spondylitis.

The chain couples TRBV20-1 to TRBJ2-1; 9 bases fit TRBD2. CDR1 and CDR2 (germline): DFQATT, SNEGSKA (reference sequence). The length of the CDR3 is 16 residues. J was trimmed by 4 bases and V by 4 bases; bases with no gene match: 11. This chain's CDR3 is CSATTYSGSLYNEQFF. DNA of the CDR3: TGCAGTGCTACCACCTATAGCGGGAGTTTATACAATGAGCAGTTCTTC.

This clonotype appeared a single time. V is TRBV30 and J is TRBJ2-3; possibly TRBD1 for D (5 bases). The germline V and J ends were trimmed by 0 bases and 1 base, with 8 bases remaining between them. This CDR3 is built from 14 residues. CDR1 and CDR2 (germline): GTSNPN, SVGIG (reference sequence). DNA for the CDR3: TGTGCCTGGAGTGTACAGGCGGGCACAGATACGCAGTATTTT. Translated, it gives CAWSVQAGTDTQYF.

V and J are TRBV11-2 and TRBJ1-1; TRBD1 is a possible D gene (5 bases). Germline CDR1 reads SGHAT; CDR2 reads FQNNGV. Between the trimmed V and J ends, which lost 1 base and 1 base, there was a span of 19 bases. The CDR3 runs 18 residues. The CDR3 coding sequence is TGTGCCAGCAGCTTAGGAGGCGGGTTGGGGCGTACGAACACTGAAGCTTTCTTT. This translates into CASSLGGGLGRTNTEAFF.

The chain is built from TRBV24-1 and TRBJ2-1, with a weak D call TRBD2 (5 bases). The germline gives CDR1 KGHDR, CDR2 SFDVKD. V was clipped by 12 bases and J by 8 bases, with 19 bases between them. This CDR3 region has 13 residues. The CDR3 DNA reads as TGTGCCGCCGGAGGACTGCCTTGGGATGAGCAGTTCTTC. It specifies CAAGGLPWDEQFF.

The CDR3 reads CSGLAGGTDTQYF. In DNA form, the CDR3 reads TGCAGTGGACTAGCGGGTGGGACAGATACGCAGTATTTT. The chain joins TRBV20-1 to TRBJ2-3; 10 nucleotides line up with TRBD2. Germline V lookup: CDR1 DFQATT, CDR2 SNEGSKA (reference sequence). The CDR3 runs 13 residues. The junction had 4 bases not matched to a gene; V was cut back by 7 bases and J by 3 bases.

The chain combines TRBV27 with TRBJ2-7; 7 nucleotides match TRBD1. Germline CDR1 and CDR2: MNHEY and SMNVEV (reference sequence). CDR3 length equals 16 residues. V was clipped by 6 bases and J by 7 bases; unmatched bases: 18. The CDR3 is CASSPQGKRVYVEQYF. The DNA of the CDR3 is TGTGCCAGCAGCCCACAGGGGAAGAGGGTCTATGTAGAGCAGTACTTC.

The CDR3 nucleotides read TGTGCCAGCAGTTACAGAACGATCACAGATACGCAGTATTTT. Amino acid sequence: CASSYRTITDTQYF. V gene TRBV6-2 or TRBV6-3 combines with J gene TRBJ2-3; D gene uncertain. V lost 2 bases and J 2 bases, leaving 8 bases between the germline ends. Germline assignment: CDR1 MNHEY and CDR2 SVGEGT. This CDR3 comprises 14 residues.

This clonotype was recorded many times. This sequence joins TRBV20-1 and TRBJ2-1; 7 nucleotides line up with TRBD2. Germline V lookup: CDR1 DFQATT, CDR2 SNEGSKA (reference sequence). J was trimmed by 12 bases and V by 1 base; bases with no gene match: 12. The CDR3 contains 14 residues. The CDR3 reads CSARVVASGIGQFF. The CDR3 DNA follows: TGCAGTGCTAGAGTCGTGGCTAGCGGTATTGGGCAGTTCTTC.

This clonotype appeared a few times. J is TRBJ1-4 and V is TRBV20-1; 7 bases are a match to TRBD1. Germline trimming cut 6 bases from V and 7 bases from J; bases unmatched to any gene: 11. CDR3 size: 14 residues. Germline CDR1 is DFQATT and CDR2 is SNEGSKA (reference sequence). The CDR3 DNA reads as TGCAGTGCACCTCTCGGACAGGCTCGTGAAAAACTGTTTTTT. Encoded protein: CSAPLGQAREKLFF.

This chain links TRBV4-1 with TRBJ2-5; TRBD1 might be the D (6 bases). The CDR3 spans 16 residues. V dropped 2 bases and J dropped 4 bases, with 17 bases sitting between them. In germline, CDR1 is MGHRA, CDR2 YSYEKL. CDR3 in DNA: TGCGCCAGCAGCCAAACACAGGGCGTCGAGGGAGAGACCCAGTACTTC. Its protein is CASSQTQGVEGETQYF.

This clonotype was counted a few times. The chain is built from TRBV4-2 and TRBJ1-2; no firm D call. The V end lost 0 bases, the J end lost 6 bases, and 20 bases lay between the germline ends. The CDR3 is made up of 17 amino acids. Germline V gives CDR1 LGHNA, CDR2 YNFKEQ. This CDR3 reads CASSQEGGPYYEDGYTF. Here the CDR3 DNA reads TGTGCCAGCAGCCAAGAAGGCGGGCCGTATTATGAGGATGGCTACACCTTC.

The J gene is TRBJ2-1, the V gene TRBV16; 9 nucleotides line up with TRBD1. Germline assignment: CDR1 KGHSY and CDR2 FQNENV. The V and J ends lost 8 bases and 8 bases, in that order; junction bases with no gene match: 4. The CDR3 extends over 12 amino acids. The DNA of the CDR3 is TGTGCCAGCGGACAGGGGAGGTATGAGCAGTTCTTC. Its protein product is CASGQGRYEQFF.

This clonotype turned up a few times. This rearrangement joins TRBV11-2 to TRBJ1-5, with TRBD1 matching over 11 bases. V dropped 3 bases and J dropped 6; count of bases not matched to a gene: 1. This CDR3 has 14 residues. Germline V gives CDR1 SGHAT, CDR2 FQNNGV. CDR3 region: CASSLGTGGQPQHF. The CDR3 DNA sequence: TGTGCCAGCAGCTTGGGGACAGGGGGTCAGCCCCAGCATTTT.